Following are 15 T cell receptor beta chains from one sample sequenced in a study of T cell clonotyping in hematopoietic cell transplantation. Only in-frame clones appear in the TCRdb table, and some are missing; sequencing was by immunoSEQ multiplex PCR. The table lists over 3,500 clones, approximately 94% of them singletons, with approximately 5.4% in the top ten. This specimen was peripheral blood mononuclear cells, taken 30 days after allogeneic stem cell transplant. The receptors stem from a male patient aged 70 to 85 who had an allogeneic stem cell transplant from an unrelated donor, so T cells may come from the graft donor. Some clones in this sample may be carry-over from other donors' samples.

The chain is built from TRBV5-4 and TRBJ2-3; D is unresolved. V was pared by 4 bases and J by 5 bases, with 11 bases between. This CDR3 has 13 residues. The V gene's germline CDR1 is SGHNT and CDR2 YYREEE (reference sequence). In DNA, the CDR3 is TGTGCCAGCAGCCCACACGACGGAGATACGCAGTATTTT. It encodes CASSPHDGDTQYF.

This clone is a singleton in its sample. V usage is TRBV7-9 and J usage is TRBJ2-7; TRBD2 matches 8 bases. This CDR3 has 15 residues. Germline V gives CDR1 SEHNR, CDR2 FQNEAQ (reference sequence). V shed 4 bases and J 3 bases; nucleotides not matched to a gene: 8. The CDR3 reads CASSSGVAGIYEQYF. The CDR3 region has the DNA TGTGCCAGCAGCTCTGGGGTAGCGGGAATCTACGAGCAGTACTTC.

The rearrangement links TRBV30 to TRBJ2-1; D gene ambiguous. The germline V gene has CDR1 GTSNPN and CDR2 SVGIG (reference sequence). V was pared by 0 bases and J by 2 bases, with 11 bases between. The CDR3 is 15 amino acids. CDR3 region: CAWSVPRTTYNEQFF. CDR3 DNA sequence: TGTGCCTGGAGTGTACCGCGGACCACCTACAATGAGCAGTTCTTC.

The chain has TRBV19 and TRBJ1-1; 8 bases are shared with TRBD1. Germline V gene data show CDR1 as LNHDA and CDR2 as SQIVND (reference sequence). Germline trimming cut 3 bases from V and 3 bases from J; bases unmatched to any gene: 12. This CDR3 comprises 17 residues. This CDR3 reads CASSITRDRTGYTEAFF. The CDR3 nucleotides are TGTGCCAGTAGTATCACGCGGGACAGGACGGGGTACACTGAAGCTTTCTTT.

The J gene is TRBJ1-2, the V gene TRBV11-1, with 7 positions matching TRBD1. J lost 2 bases, V lost 0 bases, and 3 bases had no gene match. CDR3 length: 15 amino acids. Germline CDR1 is SGHAT and CDR2 is FQDESV (reference sequence). As DNA, the CDR3 is TGTGCCAGCAGCTTAGCGGGGACAGCGAACTATGGCTACACCTTC. It codes for CASSLAGTANYGYTF.

The gene calls are TRBV7-9 and TRBJ1-1; TRBD1 might be the D (6 bases). Germline CDR1 reads SEHNR; CDR2 reads FQNEAQ (reference sequence). V shed 0 bases and J shed 2 bases, with 13 bases lying between them. CDR3 length: 16 amino acids. The CDR3 reads CASSLALAGVNTEAFF. The CDR3 DNA reads as TGTGCCAGCAGCTTAGCGCTCGCAGGGGTTAACACTGAAGCTTTCTTT. The entire variable domain, with the rest obtained from reference TRBV7-9 and TRBJ1-1, is as follows: DTGVSQNPRHKITKRGQNVTFRCDPISEHNRLYWYRQTLGQGPEFLTYFQNEAQLEKSRLLSDRFSAERPKGSFSTLEIQRTEQGDSAMYLCASSLALAGVNTEAFFGQGTRLTVV.

The rearrangement joins TRBV7-3 to TRBJ2-3; no firm D call. The V end was cut by 5 bases, the J end by 6 bases, with 9 bases between. The CDR3 sequence is 12 residues long. Germline CDR1 SGHTA, CDR2 FQGTGA. CDR3 DNA: TGTGCCAGCAGCCGATCGGCGGATACGCAGTATTTT. Translating it yields CASSRSADTQYF.

The rearrangement uses TRBV11-1 and TRBJ2-1, with TRBD2 identical over 7 bases. CDR3 length: 13 amino acids. V lost 3 bases to trimming and J lost 7 bases; unmatched junction nucleotides: 3. Germline V gene data show CDR1 as SGHAT and CDR2 as FQDESV (reference sequence). The CDR3 is CASSLNSGNEQFF. The CDR3 nucleotides are TGTGCCAGCAGCTTGAATAGCGGGAATGAGCAGTTCTTC.

The genes are TRBV5-1 and TRBJ2-2; 10 bases align to TRBD2. Per the germline V gene, CDR1 is SGHRS and CDR2 is YFSETQ. The CDR3 extends over 16 amino acids. J lost 0 bases, V lost 4 bases, and 3 bases had no gene match. DNA of the CDR3: TGCGCCAGCAGCGGAACTAGCGGGACGAACACCGGGGAGCTGTTTTTT. This sequence encodes CASSGTSGTNTGELFF. Drawing the rest from reference TRBV5-1 and TRBJ2-2, the complete variable domain is KAGVTQTPRYLIKTRGQQVTLSCSPISGHRSVSWYQQTPGQGLQFLFEYFSETQRNKGNFPGRFSGRQFSNSRSEMNVSTLELGDSALYLCASSGTSGTNTGELFFGEGSRLTVL.

The chain employs TRBV7-8 and TRBJ2-1, with a tentative D call TRBD1 (5 bases). The V gene lost 1 base and the J gene lost 3 bases, with 7 bases spanning the gap. Germline loops: CDR1 SGHVS, CDR2 FQNEAQ. The CDR3 consists of 14 residues. The CDR3 sequence: CASSLDDSYNEQFF. The CDR3 region has the DNA TGTGCCAGCAGCTTAGACGACAGCTACAATGAGCAGTTCTTC.

The rearrangement links TRBV14 to TRBJ2-1; the D gene could be TRBD1 or TRBD2 (5 bases each). Germline V gene sequence: CDR1 SGHDN, CDR2 FVKESK. The CDR3 consists of 15 residues. Trimming took 4 bases from V and 3 from J, leaving 13 bases between them. The CDR3 here is CASSLILGDYNEQFF. CDR3 DNA: TGTGCCAGCAGCCTGATATTGGGGGACTACAATGAGCAGTTCTTC.

The V and J genes are TRBV4-2 and TRBJ1-2; D may be TRBD1 (5 bases). CDR3 length: 19 residues. The germline V and J ends were trimmed by 1 base and 2 bases, with 23 bases remaining between them. From germline, CDR1 is LGHNA and CDR2 YNFKEQ. The CDR3 region is CASSQAGIGATAQNYGYTF. CDR3 coding DNA: TGTGCCAGCAGCCAAGCGGGTATTGGGGCAACGGCACAAAACTATGGCTACACCTTC.

The chain combines TRBV4-2 with TRBJ2-1, with 7 bases aligning to TRBD1. The CDR3 loop spans 16 amino acids. V was clipped by 4 bases and J by 9 bases; unmatched bases: 15. Germline V gives CDR1 LGHNA, CDR2 YNFKEQ. For the CDR3, the DNA is TGTGCCAGCAGCCCATCTATAGGGACAGCAGGGATTGAGCAGTTCTTC. Protein product: CASSPSIGTAGIEQFF.

V gene TRBV18 combines with J gene TRBJ2-2; no firm D call. V was cut by 2 bases and J by 8 bases, with 12 bases left in between. CDR1 is KGHSH, CDR2 LQKENI, per germline. The CDR3 is made up of 14 amino acids. In nucleotides, the CDR3 is TGTGCCAGCTCACCAAGGCAGGCGTCGGGGGAGCTGTTTTTT. It translates to CASSPRQASGELFF.

This chain joins TRBV28 and TRBJ1-1, with a tentative D call TRBD1 (5 bases). The CDR3 extends over 14 amino acids. V lost 2 bases and J 5 bases, leaving 12 bases between the germline ends. Per the germline V gene, CDR1 is MDHEN and CDR2 is SYDVKM. The DNA for the CDR3 is TGTGCCAGCAGTTTAGGGCAGGGTTGGACTGAAGCTTTCTTT. Translating it yields CASSLGQGWTEAFF.